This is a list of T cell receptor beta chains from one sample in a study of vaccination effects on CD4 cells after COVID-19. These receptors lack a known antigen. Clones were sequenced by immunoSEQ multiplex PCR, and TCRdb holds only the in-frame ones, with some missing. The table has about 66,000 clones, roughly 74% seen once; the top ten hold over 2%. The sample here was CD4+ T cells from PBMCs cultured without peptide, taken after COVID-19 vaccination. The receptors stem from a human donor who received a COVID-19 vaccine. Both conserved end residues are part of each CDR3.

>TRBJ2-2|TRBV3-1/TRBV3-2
CASSRRQGLNTGELFF
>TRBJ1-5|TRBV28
CASSSADREDQPQHF
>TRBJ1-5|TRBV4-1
CASSQGAGDQPQHF
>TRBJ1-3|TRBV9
CASTDGLSGNTIYF
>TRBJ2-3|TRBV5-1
CASSAPGQGSTDTQYF
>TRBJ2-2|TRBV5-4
CASIRRGGQGAPGELFF
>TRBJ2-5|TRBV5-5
CASSLFREETQYF
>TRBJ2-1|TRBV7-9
CASSPTVTGGDEQFF
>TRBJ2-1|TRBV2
CASRDREDNEQFF
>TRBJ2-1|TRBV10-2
CASSELSGSSISYNEQFF
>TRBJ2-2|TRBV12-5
CASGFLPDGRGDTGELFF
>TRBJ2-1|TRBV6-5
CASGSREVNEQFF
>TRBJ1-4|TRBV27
CASSFGGGGEKLFF
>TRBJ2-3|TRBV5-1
CASSLVALSTDTQYF
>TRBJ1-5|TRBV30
CAWSAGQGYQPQHF
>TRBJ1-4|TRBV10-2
CASSDLGRDLFF
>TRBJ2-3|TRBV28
CASSLSSGGGDTQYF
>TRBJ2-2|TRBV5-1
CASSLASAGSTGELFF
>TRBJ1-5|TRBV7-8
CASSNTEGWQPQHF
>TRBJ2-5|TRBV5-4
CASSPWGGTSGQETQYF
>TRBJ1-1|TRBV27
CASSYRPNTEAFF
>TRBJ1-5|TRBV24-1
CATSDLQTGEGQPQHF
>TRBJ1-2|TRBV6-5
CASSRGRDYGYTF
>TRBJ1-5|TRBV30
CAWSEGNSNQPQHF
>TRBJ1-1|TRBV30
CAWSKYGLRTEAFF
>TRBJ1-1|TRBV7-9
CASSFRDLNWRAFF
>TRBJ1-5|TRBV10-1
CASSEIGYSNQPQHF
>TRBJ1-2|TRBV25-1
CASREAGQSYGYTF
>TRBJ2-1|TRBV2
CASSERPGLADFNEQFF
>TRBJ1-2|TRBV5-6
CASSSDWTGDNGYTF
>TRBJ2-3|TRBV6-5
CASTSSGAATDTQYF
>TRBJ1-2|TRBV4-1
CASSQEGVTTAGYTF
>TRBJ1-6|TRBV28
CASSPRQGKSYNSPLHF
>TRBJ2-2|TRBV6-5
CASSWRGGGTGELFF
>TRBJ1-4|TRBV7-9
CASSLKASRDKVEKLFF
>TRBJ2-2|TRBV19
CASSTDWTGYTGELFF
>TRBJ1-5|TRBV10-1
CASSETGLQPQHF
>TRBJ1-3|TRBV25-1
CASAGQHSGNTIYF
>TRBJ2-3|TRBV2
CASSRTSGGGDTQYF
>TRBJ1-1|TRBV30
CAWSTPNTEAFF